The 26 T cell receptor beta chains in this list originate from one sample, sequenced in a study of blood T cell repertoires in COVID-19. Assay used: immunoSEQ multiplex PCR; TCRdb lists only in-frame clones, some missing. The table has roughly 220,000 clones, around 82% seen once. The sample consisted of peripheral blood. The receptors derive from a woman aged 25-40 years who had recovered from COVID-19.

This clone was detected only once. V usage is TRBV27 and J usage is TRBJ1-1; D is unresolved. The V end was cut by 2 bases, the J end by 2 bases, with 9 bases between. Germline CDR1 MNHEY, CDR2 SMNVEV (reference sequence). This CDR3 comprises 14 residues. CDR3 coding DNA: TGTGCCAGCAGTTTAGCCGGGTCTAACACTGAAGCTTTCTTT. Protein: CASSLAGSNTEAFF.

The chain combines TRBV5-1 with TRBJ2-2, with D unresolved. The germline V gene has CDR1 SGHRS and CDR2 YFSETQ. The V and J ends lost 0 bases and 3 bases respectively, with 9 bases between them. The length of the CDR3 is 15 residues. The CDR3 DNA is TGCGCCAGCAGCTTGGGGCTGGGCGACACCGGGGAGCTGTTTTTT. It yields the protein CASSLGLGDTGELFF.

This chain uses TRBV11-2 with TRBJ2-1; possible D gene TRBD2, 6 bases. The CDR3 covers 14 residues. Germline V gene sequence: CDR1 SGHAT, CDR2 FQNNGV. V shed 5 bases and J shed 4 bases, with 12 bases lying between them. CDR3 coding DNA: TGTGCCAGCAGCCTTGCTAGCGAATACAATGAGCAGTTCTTC. Its translation: CASSLASEYNEQFF.

This clone was counted only a few times. The CDR3 is CASSVDGGRAGEQFF. DNA for the CDR3: TGTGCCAGCAGCGTAGACGGCGGGAGGGCGGGTGAGCAGTTCTTC. The chain uses TRBV9 and TRBJ2-1; 9 positions agree with TRBD2. Germline assignment: CDR1 SGDLS and CDR2 YYNGEE. V shed 0 bases, J shed 9 bases, and the junction held 7 bases outside the gene matches. This CDR3 contains 15 residues.

This chain uses TRBV5-5 with TRBJ1-6; D ambiguous. The CDR3 has 17 amino acids. Between the trimmed V and J ends, which lost 0 bases and 4 bases, there was a span of 14 bases. From germline, CDR1 is SGHKS and CDR2 YYEKEE (reference sequence). The CDR3 DNA sequence: TGTGCCAGCAGCTTGGCCCCAGCCCAGGTGTATAATTCACCCCTCCACTTT. Translation gives CASSLAPAQVYNSPLHF.

The gene calls are TRBV6-5 and TRBJ2-3; 8 bases line up with TRBD2. Germline V CDR1 and CDR2: MNHEY, SVGAGI. V lost 6 bases to trimming and J lost 4 bases; unmatched junction nucleotides: 9. The CDR3 is 15 residues long. The DNA of the CDR3 is TGTGCCAGCAGCCGAAGCGGGAGTAGTGCAGATACGCAGTATTTT. This codes for CASSRSGSSADTQYF.

Only one count was recorded for this clone. This chain links TRBV12-3 or TRBV12-4 with TRBJ2-7; TRBD1 might be the D (5 bases). The CDR3 loop spans 11 amino acids. V was clipped by 6 bases and J by 7 bases, with 10 bases between them. The CDR3 spells CASSIGVEQYF. The DNA of the CDR3 is TGTGCCAGCAGCATAGGGGTGGAGCAGTACTTC.

The chain links TRBV24-1 to TRBJ1-2; D is possibly TRBD1 (6 bases). Germline loops: CDR1 KGHDR, CDR2 SFDVKD. The CDR3 contains 14 residues. The V end lost 3 bases, the J end lost 3 bases, and 10 bases lay between the germline ends. CDR3 in amino acids: CATSDPQGDYGYTF. In DNA form, the CDR3 reads TGTGCCACCAGTGATCCACAGGGCGACTATGGCTACACCTTC.

This clone was observed a single time. V usage is TRBV28 and J usage is TRBJ2-7, with TRBD2 identical over 12 bases. Germline trimming cut 4 bases from V and 5 bases from J; bases unmatched to any gene: 6. The CDR3 length is 15 residues. The V gene's germline CDR1 is MDHEN and CDR2 SYDVKM. The CDR3 region has the DNA TGTGCCAGCAGTTCCCCGCTAGCGGGAGGGAACGAGCAGTACTTC. Residues: CASSSPLAGGNEQYF.

This chain joins TRBV28 and TRBJ2-1, with 8 positions matching TRBD2. Germline V lookup: CDR1 MDHEN, CDR2 SYDVKM. Trimming took 5 bases from V and 2 from J; bases not matched to a gene: 8. The CDR3 contains 16 residues. CDR3 in DNA: TGTGCCAGCAGTACATGGACTAGCCTACCCTACAATGAGCAGTTCTTC. Its translation is CASSTWTSLPYNEQFF.

This clone appeared a single time. The chain combines TRBV9 with TRBJ2-7; D is undetermined. The length of the CDR3 is 14 residues. V lost 4 bases, J lost 2 bases, and 13 bases lay in between. Looked up from germline, CDR1 is SGDLS and CDR2 is YYNGEE. CDR3: CASSPGLSPYEQYF. The CDR3 DNA reads TGTGCCAGCAGCCCAGGATTATCCCCCTACGAGCAGTACTTC.

V and J are TRBV5-8 and TRBJ2-1; D not resolved. Germline CDR1 reads SGHTS; CDR2 reads YDEGEE. The CDR3 runs to 12 residues. Deletions cut 0 bases from V and 8 bases from J, with 6 bases between. The CDR3 region has the DNA TGTGCCAGCAGCTTGGTGTTCTATGAGCAGTTCTTC. Protein: CASSLVFYEQFF.

This clone occurred once. This CDR3 reads CASSFSGGLDDIQYF. CDR3 DNA sequence: TGTGCCAGCAGCTTCTCGGGCGGGCTAGACGACATTCAGTACTTC. The chain is built from TRBV11-2 and TRBJ2-4, with D possibly matching TRBD2 (5 bases). Germline values: CDR1 SGHAT, CDR2 FQNNGV. The germline V and J ends were trimmed by 3 bases and 8 bases, with 17 bases remaining between them. There are 15 residues in the CDR3.

As DNA, the CDR3 is TGCGCCAGCAGTCCGAGGACTAGCGGCGCAGATACGCAGTATTTT. It translates to CASSPRTSGADTQYF. J is TRBJ2-3 and V is TRBV5-1, with TRBD2 matching 10 bases. Germline CDR1 and CDR2: SGHRS and YFSETQ. V trimming: 5 bases; J trimming: 4 bases; junction bases outside the gene matches: 7. This CDR3 region has 15 residues.

The chain uses TRBV30 and TRBJ1-1; perhaps TRBD1 as D (6 bases). CDR1 GTSNPN and CDR2 SVGIG come from the germline V gene (reference sequence). Trimming removed 3 bases from V and 0 bases from J, with 14 bases in between. This CDR3 region has 15 residues. In DNA, the CDR3 is TGTGCCTGGAGGCCAGCTGACAGGCTGAACACTGAAGCTTTCTTT. This translates into CAWRPADRLNTEAFF.

The CDR3 bases are TGCGCCAGCGTGACAGGGGTCCGTGGGGAGCAGTACTTC. Translated: CASVTGVRGEQYF. The V and J genes are TRBV10-2 and TRBJ2-7; 8 nucleotides align to TRBD1. Unmatched junction bases numbered 10, after V lost 8 bases and J lost 7 bases. CDR1 is WSHSY and CDR2 is SAAADI in the germline V gene. This CDR3 has 13 amino acids.

The chain couples TRBV19 to TRBJ1-1, with D maybe TRBD1 (6 bases). Deletions cut 8 bases from V and 0 bases from J, with 10 bases between. The V gene's germline CDR1 is LNHDA and CDR2 SQIVND (reference sequence). This CDR3 has 13 residues. CDR3 region: CASQQGLNTEAFF. CDR3 in DNA: TGTGCCAGTCAACAGGGTTTGAACACTGAAGCTTTCTTT.

V is TRBV5-1 and J is TRBJ2-2; D is unresolved. This CDR3 region has 13 residues. Germline CDR1 reads SGHRS; CDR2 reads YFSETQ. V was pared by 0 bases and J by 4 bases, with 4 bases between. CDR3 in DNA: TGCGCCAGCAGCTTGGACGGCACCGGGGAGCTGTTTTTT. It encodes CASSLDGTGELFF.

V and J are TRBV5-1 and TRBJ1-6; 7 positions match TRBD1. The CDR3 totals 17 residues. Germline V gene data show CDR1 as SGHRS and CDR2 as YFSETQ. V lost 4 bases to trimming and J lost 6 bases; unmatched junction nucleotides: 13. CDR3 sequence: CASSLSPGTATNSPLHF. Written as DNA, the CDR3 is TGCGCCAGCAGCCTCAGTCCCGGGACAGCTACTAATTCACCCCTCCACTTT.

The chain has TRBV29-1 and TRBJ2-1; 8 nucleotides align to TRBD2. V gave up 4 bases and J gave up 3 bases; unmatched junction bases: 5. Germline CDR1 SQVTM, CDR2 ANQGSEA. This CDR3 spans 14 amino acids. CDR3 bases: TGCAGCGTTGCTACGGGAGGGGGCTACAATGAGCAGTTCTTC. Amino acids: CSVATGGGYNEQFF.

This sequence joins TRBV29-1 and TRBJ2-3; TRBD1 is a possible D gene (6 bases). This CDR3 region has 12 residues. Looked up from germline, CDR1 is SQVTM and CDR2 is ANQGSEA. V was trimmed by 3 bases and J by 4 bases, leaving 8 bases between them. This CDR3 reads CSVDRGADTQYF. The CDR3 nucleotides read TGCAGCGTTGACAGGGGAGCAGATACGCAGTATTTT.

The V call is TRBV28, the J call TRBJ2-1, with 9 bases that match TRBD2. In germline, CDR1 is MDHEN, CDR2 SYDVKM. The CDR3 length is 15 residues. The J segment lost 4 bases and the V segment lost 5 bases, leaving 6 bases of the junction unmatched. DNA for the CDR3: TGTGCCAGCAGTGCCGGGACTAGCTCTTACAATGAGCAGTTCTTC. Amino acid sequence: CASSAGTSSYNEQFF.

This rearrangement joins TRBV28 to TRBJ1-5; D might be TRBD1 (6 bases). The CDR3 extends over 17 amino acids. Deletions cut 7 bases from V and 2 bases from J, with 21 bases between. Per the germline V gene, CDR1 is MDHEN and CDR2 is SYDVKM. In nucleotides, the CDR3 is TGTGCCAGCAACTCCAGGGTTACAGGGCTACGCAATCAGCCCCAGCATTTT. Amino acid sequence: CASNSRVTGLRNQPQHF.

V usage is TRBV5-8 and J usage is TRBJ1-5, with 9 bases aligning to TRBD1. The germline gives CDR1 SGHTS, CDR2 YDEGEE. The trim removed 4 bases at V and 3 bases at J, leaving 11 bases unmatched. The CDR3 has 17 residues. The CDR3 nucleotides read TGTGCCAGCAGCACGGACTTCGGGACAGGGACCAATCAGCCCCAGCATTTT. It specifies CASSTDFGTGTNQPQHF. Based on the CDR3 plus reference TRBV5-8 and TRBJ1-5, the full variable domain is EAGVTQSPTHLIKTRGQQATLRCSPISGHTSVYWYQQALGLGLQFLLWYDEGEERNRGNFPPRFSGRQFPNYSSELNVNALELEDSALYLCASSTDFGTGTNQPQHFGDGTRLSIL.

The chain combines TRBV6-5 with TRBJ2-5; D is perhaps TRBD1 (5 bases). Germline-derived CDR1 and CDR2 are MNHEY and SVGAGI. The V and J ends lost 2 bases and 5 bases respectively, with 12 bases between them. This CDR3 region has 14 residues. The chain's CDR3 is CASSYRQTLETQYF. CDR3 sequence (DNA): TGTGCCAGCAGTTACAGACAGACGTTGGAGACCCAGTACTTC.

The gene calls are TRBV24-1 and TRBJ2-5, with TRBD1 identical over 8 bases. CDR3 length: 15 amino acids. CDR1 and CDR2 from the germline V gene are KGHDR and SFDVKD. The junction had 9 bases not matched to a gene; V was cut back by 3 bases and J by 7 bases. The CDR3, as DNA: TGTGCCACCAGTGATCCGGGACAGGAGGAAGGGACCCAGTACTTC. Translating it yields CATSDPGQEEGTQYF.